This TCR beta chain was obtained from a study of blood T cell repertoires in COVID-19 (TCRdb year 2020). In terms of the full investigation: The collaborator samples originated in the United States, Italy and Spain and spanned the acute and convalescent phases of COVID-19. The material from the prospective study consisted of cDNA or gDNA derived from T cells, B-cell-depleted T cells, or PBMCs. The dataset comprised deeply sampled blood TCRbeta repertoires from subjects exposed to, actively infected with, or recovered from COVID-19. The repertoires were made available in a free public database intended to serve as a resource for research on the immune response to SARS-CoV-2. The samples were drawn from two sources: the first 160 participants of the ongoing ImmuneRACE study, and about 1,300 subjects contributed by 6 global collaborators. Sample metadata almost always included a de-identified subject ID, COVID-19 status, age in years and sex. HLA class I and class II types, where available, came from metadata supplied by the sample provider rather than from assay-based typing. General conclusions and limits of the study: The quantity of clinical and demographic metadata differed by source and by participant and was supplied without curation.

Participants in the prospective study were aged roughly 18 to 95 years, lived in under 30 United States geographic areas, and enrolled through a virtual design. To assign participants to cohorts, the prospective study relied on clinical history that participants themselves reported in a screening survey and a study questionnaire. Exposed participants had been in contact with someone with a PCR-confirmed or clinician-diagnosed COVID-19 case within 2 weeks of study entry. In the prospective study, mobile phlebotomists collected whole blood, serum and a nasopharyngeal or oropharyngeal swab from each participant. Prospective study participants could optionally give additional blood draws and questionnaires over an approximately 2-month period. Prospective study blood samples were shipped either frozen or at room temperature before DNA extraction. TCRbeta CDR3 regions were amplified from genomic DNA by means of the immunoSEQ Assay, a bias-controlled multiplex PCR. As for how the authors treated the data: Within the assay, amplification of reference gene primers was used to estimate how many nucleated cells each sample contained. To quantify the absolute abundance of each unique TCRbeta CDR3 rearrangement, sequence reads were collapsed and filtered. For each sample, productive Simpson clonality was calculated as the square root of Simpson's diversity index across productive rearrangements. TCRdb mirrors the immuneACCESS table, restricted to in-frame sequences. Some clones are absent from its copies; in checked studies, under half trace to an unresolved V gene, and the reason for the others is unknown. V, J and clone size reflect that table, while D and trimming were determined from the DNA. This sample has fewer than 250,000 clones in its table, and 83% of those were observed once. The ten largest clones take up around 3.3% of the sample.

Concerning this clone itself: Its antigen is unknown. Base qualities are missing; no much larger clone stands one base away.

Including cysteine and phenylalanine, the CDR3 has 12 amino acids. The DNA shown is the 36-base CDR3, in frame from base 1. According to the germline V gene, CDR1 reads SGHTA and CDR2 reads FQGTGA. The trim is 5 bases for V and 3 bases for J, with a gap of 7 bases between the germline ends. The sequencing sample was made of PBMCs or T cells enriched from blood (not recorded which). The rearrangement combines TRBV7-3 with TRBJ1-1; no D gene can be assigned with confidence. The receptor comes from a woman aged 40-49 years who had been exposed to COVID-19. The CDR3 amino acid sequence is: CASSLGYTEAFF. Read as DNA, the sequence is TGTGCCAGCAGCCTAGGATACACTGAAGCTTTCTTT.